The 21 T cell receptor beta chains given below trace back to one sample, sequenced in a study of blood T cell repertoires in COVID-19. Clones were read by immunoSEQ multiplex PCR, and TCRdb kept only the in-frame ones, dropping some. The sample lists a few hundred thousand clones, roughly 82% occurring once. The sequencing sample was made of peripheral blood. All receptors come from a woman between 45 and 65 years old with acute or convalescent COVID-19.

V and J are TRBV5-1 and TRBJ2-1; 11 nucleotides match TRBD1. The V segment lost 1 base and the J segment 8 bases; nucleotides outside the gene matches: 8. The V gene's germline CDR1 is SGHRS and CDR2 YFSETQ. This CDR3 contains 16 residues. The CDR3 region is CASSLTGTGGGDEQFF. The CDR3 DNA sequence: TGCGCCAGCAGCTTGACCGGGACAGGGGGAGGAGATGAGCAGTTCTTC.

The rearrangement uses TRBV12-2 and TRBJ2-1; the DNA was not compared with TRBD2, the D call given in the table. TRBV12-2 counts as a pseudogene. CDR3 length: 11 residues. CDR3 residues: CGPGSYNEQFF. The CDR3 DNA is TGTGGACCGGGATCCTACAATGAGCAGTTCTTC.

Here the CDR3 reads CSASQPGQGYNQPQHF. Written as DNA, the CDR3 is TGCAGTGCTAGTCAGCCGGGACAGGGATACAATCAGCCCCAGCATTTT. This rearrangement joins TRBV20-1 to TRBJ1-5; 9 positions match TRBD1. The CDR3 runs 16 residues. V gave up 3 bases and J gave up 3 bases; unmatched junction bases: 9. Germline V lookup: CDR1 DFQATT, CDR2 SNEGSKA (reference sequence).

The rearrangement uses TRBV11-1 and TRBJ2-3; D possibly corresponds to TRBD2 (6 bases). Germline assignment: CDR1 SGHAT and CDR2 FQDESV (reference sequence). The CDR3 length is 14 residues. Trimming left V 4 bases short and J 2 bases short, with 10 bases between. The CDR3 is CASSWGLFTDTQYF. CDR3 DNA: TGTGCCAGCAGCTGGGGACTGTTCACAGATACGCAGTATTTT.

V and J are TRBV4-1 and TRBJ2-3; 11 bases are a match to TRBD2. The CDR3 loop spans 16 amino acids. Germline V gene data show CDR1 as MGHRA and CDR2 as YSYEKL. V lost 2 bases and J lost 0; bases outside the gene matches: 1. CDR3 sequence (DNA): TGCGCCAGCAGCCAAAGACTAGCGGGAAGCACAGATACGCAGTATTTT. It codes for CASSQRLAGSTDTQYF.

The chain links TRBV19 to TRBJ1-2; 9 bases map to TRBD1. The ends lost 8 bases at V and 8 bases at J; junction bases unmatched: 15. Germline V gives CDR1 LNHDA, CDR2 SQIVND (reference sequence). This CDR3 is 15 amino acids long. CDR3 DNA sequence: TGTGCCAGTGGCCCATGGACAGGGGTGATGGGGGGCTACACCTTC. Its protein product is CASGPWTGVMGGYTF.

CDR3 amino acids: CASSAGQALSTEAFF. As DNA, the CDR3 is TGTGCCAGCAGCGCGGGACAGGCATTGAGCACTGAAGCTTTCTTT. The chain is built from TRBV7-8 and TRBJ1-1; 8 bases map to TRBD1. V lost 5 bases and J lost 4; bases outside the gene matches: 9. The CDR3 has 15 residues. Germline loops: CDR1 SGHVS, CDR2 FQNEAQ.

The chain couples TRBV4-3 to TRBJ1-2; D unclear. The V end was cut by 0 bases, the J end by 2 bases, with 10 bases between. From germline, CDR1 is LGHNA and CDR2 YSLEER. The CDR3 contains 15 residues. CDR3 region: CASSQDGQVNYGYTF. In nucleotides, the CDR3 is TGCGCCAGCAGCCAAGATGGGCAGGTAAACTATGGCTACACCTTC.

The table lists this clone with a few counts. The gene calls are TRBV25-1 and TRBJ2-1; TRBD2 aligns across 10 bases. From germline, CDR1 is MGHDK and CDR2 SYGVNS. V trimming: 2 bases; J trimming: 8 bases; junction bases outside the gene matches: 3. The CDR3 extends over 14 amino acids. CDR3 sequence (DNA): TGTGCCAGCAGTGAACCTAGCGGGAGCGATGAGCAGTTCTTC. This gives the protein CASSEPSGSDEQFF.

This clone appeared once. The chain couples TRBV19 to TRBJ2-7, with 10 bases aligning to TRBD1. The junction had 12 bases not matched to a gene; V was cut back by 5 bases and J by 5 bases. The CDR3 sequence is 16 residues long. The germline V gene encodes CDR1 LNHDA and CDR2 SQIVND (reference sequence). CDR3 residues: CASSPRDRGYRHEQYF. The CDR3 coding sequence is TGTGCCAGTAGTCCACGGGACAGGGGATATAGGCACGAGCAGTACTTC.

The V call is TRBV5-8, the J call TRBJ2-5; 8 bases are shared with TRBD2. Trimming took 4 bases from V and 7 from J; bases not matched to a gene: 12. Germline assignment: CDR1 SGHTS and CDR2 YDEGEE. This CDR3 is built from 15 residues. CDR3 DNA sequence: TGTGCCAGCAGCACTGCGGGGGGCGCCCTCGGGACCCAGTACTTC. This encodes CASSTAGGALGTQYF.

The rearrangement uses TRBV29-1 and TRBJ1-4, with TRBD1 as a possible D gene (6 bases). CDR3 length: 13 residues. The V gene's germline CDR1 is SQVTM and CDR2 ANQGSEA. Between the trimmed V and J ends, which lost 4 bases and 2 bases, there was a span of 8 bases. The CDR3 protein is CSVGTVTNEKLFF. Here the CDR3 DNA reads TGCAGCGTTGGGACAGTTACTAATGAAAAACTGTTTTTT.

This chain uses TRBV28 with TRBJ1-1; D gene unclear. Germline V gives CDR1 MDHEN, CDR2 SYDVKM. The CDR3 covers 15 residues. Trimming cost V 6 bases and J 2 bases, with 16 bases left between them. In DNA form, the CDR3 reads TGTGCCAGCAGCCCCCGAGGGTCAGCCAACACTGAAGCTTTCTTT. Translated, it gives CASSPRGSANTEAFF.

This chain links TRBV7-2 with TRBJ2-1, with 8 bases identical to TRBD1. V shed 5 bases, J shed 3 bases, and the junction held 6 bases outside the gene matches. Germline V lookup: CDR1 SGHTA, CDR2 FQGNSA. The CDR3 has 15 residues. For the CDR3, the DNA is TGTGCCAGCAGCACGGACAGGGCCTACTACAATGAGCAGTTCTTC. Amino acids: CASSTDRAYYNEQFF.

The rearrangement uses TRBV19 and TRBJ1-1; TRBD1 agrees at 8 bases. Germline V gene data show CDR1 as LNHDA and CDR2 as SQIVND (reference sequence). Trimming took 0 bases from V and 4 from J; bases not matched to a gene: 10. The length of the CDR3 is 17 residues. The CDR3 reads CASSIEGQGLMLTEAFF. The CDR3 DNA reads TGTGCCAGTAGTATAGAAGGACAGGGACTCATGCTCACTGAAGCTTTCTTT.

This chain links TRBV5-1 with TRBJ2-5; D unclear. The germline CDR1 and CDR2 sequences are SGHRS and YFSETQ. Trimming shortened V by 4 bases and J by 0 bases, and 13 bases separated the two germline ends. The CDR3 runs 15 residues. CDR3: CASSPLSSDQETQYF. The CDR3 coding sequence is TGCGCCAGCAGCCCTCTCTCGTCCGACCAAGAGACCCAGTACTTC.

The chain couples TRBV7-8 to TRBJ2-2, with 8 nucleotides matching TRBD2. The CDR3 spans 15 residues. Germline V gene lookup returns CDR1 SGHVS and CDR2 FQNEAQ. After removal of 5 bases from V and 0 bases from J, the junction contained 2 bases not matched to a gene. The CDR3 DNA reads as TGTGCCAGCAGCCGACTAGCGTCGAACACCGGGGAGCTGTTTTTT. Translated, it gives CASSRLASNTGELFF. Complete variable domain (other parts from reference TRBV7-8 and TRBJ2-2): GAGVSQSPRYKVAKRGQDVALRCDPISGHVSLFWYQQALGQGPEFLTYFQNEAQLDKSGLPSDRFFAERPEGSVSTLKIQRTQQEDSAVYLCASSRLASNTGELFFGEGSRLTVL.

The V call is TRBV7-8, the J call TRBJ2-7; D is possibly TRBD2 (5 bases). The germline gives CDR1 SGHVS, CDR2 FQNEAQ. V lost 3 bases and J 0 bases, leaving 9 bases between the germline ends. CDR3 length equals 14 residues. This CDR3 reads CASSLQRASYEQYF. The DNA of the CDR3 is TGTGCCAGCAGCTTGCAGAGGGCCTCCTACGAGCAGTACTTC.

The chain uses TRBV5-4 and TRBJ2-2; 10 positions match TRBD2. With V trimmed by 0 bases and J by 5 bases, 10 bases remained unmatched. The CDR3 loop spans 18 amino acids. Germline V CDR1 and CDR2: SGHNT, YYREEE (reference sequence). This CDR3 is CASSLGLAGATGTGELFF. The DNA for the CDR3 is TGTGCCAGCAGCTTGGGGCTAGCGGGAGCCACGGGAACCGGGGAGCTGTTTTTT.

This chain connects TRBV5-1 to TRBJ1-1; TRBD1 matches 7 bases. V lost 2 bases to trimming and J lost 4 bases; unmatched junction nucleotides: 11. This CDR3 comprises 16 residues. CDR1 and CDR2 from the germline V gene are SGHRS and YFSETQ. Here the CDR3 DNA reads TGCGCCAGCAGCTTACCCTACAGGGGAAAGGGCACTGAAGCTTTCTTT. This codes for CASSLPYRGKGTEAFF.

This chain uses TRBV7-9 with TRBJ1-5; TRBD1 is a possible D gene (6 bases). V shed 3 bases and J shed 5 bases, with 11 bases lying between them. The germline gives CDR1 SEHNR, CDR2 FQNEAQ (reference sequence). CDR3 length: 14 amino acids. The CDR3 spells CASSFGRGYQPQHF. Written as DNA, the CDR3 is TGTGCCAGCAGCTTTGGCAGGGGATATCAGCCCCAGCATTTT.